This T cell receptor (beta chain) was obtained from a study of blood T cell repertoires in COVID-19 (TCRdb year 2020). Notes on the research overall: Samples covering the acute and convalescent phases of COVID-19 were provided by collaborators in the United States, Italy and Spain. The material from the prospective study consisted of cDNA or gDNA derived from T cells, B-cell-depleted T cells, or PBMCs. Sample metadata almost always included a de-identified subject ID, COVID-19 status, age in years and sex. The repertoires were released in a freely available public database intended as a resource for research on the immune response to SARS-CoV-2. Where available, HLA class I and class II types were obtained from metadata supplied by the sample provider rather than from assay-based typing. The dataset comprised deeply sampled blood TCRbeta repertoires from subjects exposed to, actively infected with, or recovered from COVID-19. Samples came from the ongoing ImmuneRACE study (first 160 participants) plus 1,254 subjects from 6 global collaborators.

The paper's findings and limits, for the study overall: Clinical and demographic metadata were provided uncurated, with the amount varying by source and participant.

One collaborating source in Seattle enrolled patients while the patients were actively infected and followed the patients over time throughout the course of disease. Each collaborating institution followed its own protocols to collect whole blood in K2EDTA tubes. For TCRbeta analysis, collaborators shipped samples as frozen whole blood, isolated PBMCs, or DNA extracted from either of those sample types. Notes on this clone: Its antigen specificity is not known. No base-level quality is on record; no much larger clone is a single base apart.

For this chain, trimming is 0 bases at the V end and 0 bases at the J end, and the number of junction bases without a gene match is 2. CDR1 and CDR2, per the germline V gene (reference sequence), are SGHNT and YYREEE. From the cysteine up to the phenylalanine, the CDR3 has a length of 16 residues. Only the CDR3 portion is preserved as DNA: 48 bases, with reading frame beginning at the first base. TCRbeta CDR3 regions were amplified from genomic DNA by means of the immunoSEQ Assay, a bias-controlled multiplex PCR. The paper's data handling went like this. Within the assay, amplification of reference gene primers was used to estimate how many nucleated cells each sample contained. Sequence reads were collapsed and filtered to measure the absolute abundance of every unique TCRbeta CDR3 rearrangement. For each sample, productive Simpson clonality was calculated as the square root of Simpson's diversity index across productive rearrangements. In TCRdb, the immuneACCESS table is reduced to in-frame sequences with V and J assigned. These tables do not hold every clone; where another copy was compared, an unresolved V gene accounts for under half, and the others remain unexplained. The V and J calls and clone size were taken over from that table, and D and trimming were inferred from the DNA. Recorded for this sample are fewer than 350,000 clones; 75% to 90% of them occurred a single time. Around 13% of the sample is held by the ten biggest clonotypes.

The sequenced material came from peripheral blood. The receptor chain draws on TRBV5-4 and TRBJ1-4; 7 of the junction bases match TRBD1. This sequence was found in an older woman with COVID-19, enrolled during active disease. In nucleotides, the sequence is TGTGCCAGCAGCTTGGTTACAGGGGCAACTAATGAAAAACTGTTTTTT. Translated, it reads CASSLVTGATNEKLFF.